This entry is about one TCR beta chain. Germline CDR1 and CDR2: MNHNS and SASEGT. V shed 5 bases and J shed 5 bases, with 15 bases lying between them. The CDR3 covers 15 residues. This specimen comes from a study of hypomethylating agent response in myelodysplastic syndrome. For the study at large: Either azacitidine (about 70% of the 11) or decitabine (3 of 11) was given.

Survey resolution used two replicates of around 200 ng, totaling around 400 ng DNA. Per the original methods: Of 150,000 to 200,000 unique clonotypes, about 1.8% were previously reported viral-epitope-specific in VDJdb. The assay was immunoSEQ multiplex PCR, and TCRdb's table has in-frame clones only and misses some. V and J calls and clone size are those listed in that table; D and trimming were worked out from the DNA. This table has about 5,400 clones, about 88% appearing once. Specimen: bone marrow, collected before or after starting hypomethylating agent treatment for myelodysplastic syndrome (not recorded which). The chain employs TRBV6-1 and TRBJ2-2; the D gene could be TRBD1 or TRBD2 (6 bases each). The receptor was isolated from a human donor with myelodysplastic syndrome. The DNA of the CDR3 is TGTGCCAGCAGTTTACAGGGAGGTGGGACCGGGGAGCTGTTTTTT. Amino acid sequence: CASSLQGGGTGELFF.